These T cell receptor beta chains were read from a single sample in a study of CD8 T cells in ankylosing spondylitis. TCRdb itself ran the 5' RACE reads through MiXCR, one entry per CDR3 protein. The table lists around 440,000 distinct CDR3 sequences, approximately 17% of them singletons, with approximately 0.97% in the top ten. Sequences were obtained from blood, either unsorted or a sorted T cell fraction (not recorded which). Every receptor here comes from a male donor with ankylosing spondylitis. CDR3s leave out the opening cysteine and the closing phenylalanine or tryptophan. A row's size may be missing; if present it is once, few, many or a size class.

v_call	j_call	clone_size	cdr3_aa
TRBV5-1	TRBJ2-5	-	ASSLRPAGAQETQY
TRBV5-1	TRBJ1-4	many	ASSRDRGEKLF
TRBV5-1	TRBJ2-1	many	ASSRDYNEQF
TRBV24-1	TRBJ1-2	-	ATSDDIYGYT
TRBV20-1	TRBJ2-2	few	SARPGNTGELF
TRBV29-1	TRBJ1-1	few	SVLQGAGTEAF
TRBV7-9	TRBJ1-4	-	ASRTGQAQTLF
TRBV24-1	TRBJ2-1	-	ATSDPGLEQF
TRBV12-5	TRBJ1-5	-	ASGPSGQVNQPQH
TRBV5-6	TRBJ2-1	few	ASSLVGSAGSYNEQF
TRBV20-1	TRBJ1-5	-	SAKTGVRNQPQH
TRBV12-3/TRBV12-4	TRBJ1-2	few	ASSPRTGNRGYT
TRBV7-9	TRBJ2-7	few	ASSLDAGLSYEQY
TRBV6-1	TRBJ1-1	few	ASSPDAGVWGTMNTEAF
TRBV12-3/TRBV12-4	TRBJ1-4	-	ASSSWEVFEKLF
TRBV4-1	TRBJ2-7	few	ASSQEGGFVQY
TRBV3-1	TRBJ2-1	many	ASSQGSGSYNEQF
TRBV2	TRBJ1-1	-	ASSLVNMAF
TRBV7-2	TRBJ2-7	-	ASLDRGAPYEQY
TRBV12-3/TRBV12-4	TRBJ2-5	few	ASSSSSGGWETQY
TRBV3-1	TRBJ2-5	few	ASSQALKETQY
TRBV19	TRBJ2-3	-	ASRDGTASTDTQY
TRBV3-1	TRBJ2-1	-	ASSRTSGGVDEQF
TRBV27	TRBJ1-5	once	ASSPMGIRSNQPQH
TRBV5-1	TRBJ2-7	few	ASSYGGGQGHYEQY
TRBV6-1	TRBJ2-1	few	ASRNPGTTYNEQF
TRBV20-1	TRBJ1-3	few	SACHISSGNTIY
TRBV29-1	TRBJ2-7	-	SVRSGVYEQY
TRBV5-1	TRBJ2-1	few	ASSTGQSIYNEQF
TRBV20-1	TRBJ1-5	few	SANDKVGQPQH
TRBV5-1	TRBJ1-1	many	ASSFLPGQNTEAF
TRBV18	TRBJ2-1	few	ASSPLSAGGPYNEQF
TRBV20-1	TRBJ1-1	few	SASSGFVTEAF
TRBV28	TRBJ1-4	-	ASRTLGATNEKLF
TRBV5-1	TRBJ2-7	-	ASSLATSRSYEQY
TRBV5-1	TRBJ2-7	-	ASSLESSGRGEQY
TRBV29-1	TRBJ2-1	-	SVPDQSSSYNEQF
TRBV28	TRBJ1-2	-	ASRRHSTANYGYT
TRBV5-5	TRBJ2-2	-	ASSFRTGGNTGELF
TRBV7-2	TRBJ2-3	few	ASSPLAGLELDTQY
TRBV5-1	TRBJ1-1	few	ASSWSDLNTEAF
TRBV15	TRBJ2-5	-	ATSSLDRGRAGETQY
TRBV5-1	TRBJ2-5	few	ASSLGSSGSHVTQY
TRBV3-1	TRBJ2-2	few	ASSPTSGSIGELF
TRBV7-9	TRBJ1-6	few	ASSSRGGPGFPLH
TRBV27	TRBJ1-2	-	ASSLSGGTAGGYT
TRBV20-1	TRBJ1-5	-	SAALVSTYSNQPQH
TRBV5-1	TRBJ2-5	few	ASSPRPGGIETQY
TRBV30	TRBJ2-2	many	AWGETGELF
TRBV29-1	TRBJ2-1	-	SVGLAGLSYNEQF
TRBV20-1	TRBJ2-1	few	SASPRRHEQF
TRBV2	TRBJ2-5	-	ASSELQGRQETQY
TRBV12-3/TRBV12-4	TRBJ1-1	many	ASSIGQGASHTEAF